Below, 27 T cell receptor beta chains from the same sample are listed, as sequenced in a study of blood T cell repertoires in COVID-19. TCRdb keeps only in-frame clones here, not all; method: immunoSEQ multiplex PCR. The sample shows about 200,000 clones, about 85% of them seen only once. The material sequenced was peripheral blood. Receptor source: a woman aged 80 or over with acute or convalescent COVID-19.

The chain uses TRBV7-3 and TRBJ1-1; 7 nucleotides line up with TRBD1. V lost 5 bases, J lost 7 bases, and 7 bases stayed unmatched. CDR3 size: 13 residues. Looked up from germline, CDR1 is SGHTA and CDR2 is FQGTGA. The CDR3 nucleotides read TGTGCCAGCAGCCCAGGGACAGTCTATGAAGCTTTCTTT. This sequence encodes CASSPGTVYEAFF.

The CDR3 region has the DNA TGTGCCAGCAGTTCCGGGTTGAACATTCAGTACTTC. As protein: CASSSGLNIQYF. This chain joins TRBV6-2 or TRBV6-3 and TRBJ2-4; D is unclear. V gave up 4 bases and J gave up 7 bases, with 8 bases separating them. CDR3 size: 12 residues. CDR1 is MNHEY, CDR2 SVGEGT, per germline.

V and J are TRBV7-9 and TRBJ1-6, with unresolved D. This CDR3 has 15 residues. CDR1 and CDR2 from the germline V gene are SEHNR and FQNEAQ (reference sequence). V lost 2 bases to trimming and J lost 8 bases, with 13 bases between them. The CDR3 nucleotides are TGTGCCAGCAGCTTAAACCCTATTCGTGATTCACCCCTCCACTTT. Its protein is CASSLNPIRDSPLHF. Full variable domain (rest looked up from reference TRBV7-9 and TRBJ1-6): DTGVSQNPRHKITKRGQNVTFRCDPISEHNRLYWYRQTLGQGPEFLTYFQNEAQLEKSRLLSDRFSAERPKGSFSTLEIQRTEQGDSAMYLCASSLNPIRDSPLHFGNGTRLTVT.

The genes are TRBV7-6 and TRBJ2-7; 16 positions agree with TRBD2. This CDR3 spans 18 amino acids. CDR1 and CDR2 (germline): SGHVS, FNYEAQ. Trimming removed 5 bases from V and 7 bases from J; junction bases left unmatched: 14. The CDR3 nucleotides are TGTGCCAGCAGCGATCTCGGGACTAGCGGGAGGGGATGGAGAGAGCAGTACTTC. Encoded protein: CASSDLGTSGRGWREQYF. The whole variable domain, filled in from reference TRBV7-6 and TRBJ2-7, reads GAGVSQSPRYKVTKRGQDVALRCDPISGHVSLYWYRQALGQGPEFLTYFNYEAQQDKSGLPNDRFSAERPEGSISTLTIQRTEQRDSAMYRCASSDLGTSGRGWREQYFGPGTRLTVT.

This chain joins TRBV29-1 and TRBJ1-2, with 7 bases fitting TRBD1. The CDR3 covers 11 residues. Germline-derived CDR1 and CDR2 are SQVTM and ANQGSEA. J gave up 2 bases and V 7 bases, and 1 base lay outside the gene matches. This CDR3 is CSARGNYGYTF. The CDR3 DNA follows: TGCAGCGCCAGGGGGAACTATGGCTACACCTTC.

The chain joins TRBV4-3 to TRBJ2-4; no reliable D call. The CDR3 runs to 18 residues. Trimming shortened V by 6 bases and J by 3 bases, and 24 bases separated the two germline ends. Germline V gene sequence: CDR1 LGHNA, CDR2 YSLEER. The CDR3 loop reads CASSPGRADLPYKNIQYF. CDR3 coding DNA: TGCGCCAGCAGTCCCGGTCGAGCCGATCTACCCTACAAAAACATTCAGTACTTC.

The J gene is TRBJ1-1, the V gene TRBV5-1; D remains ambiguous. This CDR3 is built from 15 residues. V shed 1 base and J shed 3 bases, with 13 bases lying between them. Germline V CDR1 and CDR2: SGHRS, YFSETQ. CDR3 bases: TGCGCCAGCAGCTTGTCTGGTCGACAAGACACTGAAGCTTTCTTT. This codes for CASSLSGRQDTEAFF.

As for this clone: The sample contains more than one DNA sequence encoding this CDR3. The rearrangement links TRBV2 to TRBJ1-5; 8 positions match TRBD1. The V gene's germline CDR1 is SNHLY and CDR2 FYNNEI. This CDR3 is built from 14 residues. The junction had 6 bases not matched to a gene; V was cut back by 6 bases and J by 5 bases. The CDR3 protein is CASSRDRGDQPQHF. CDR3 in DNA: TGTGCCAGCAGCCGTGACAGGGGAGATCAGCCCCAGCATTTT.

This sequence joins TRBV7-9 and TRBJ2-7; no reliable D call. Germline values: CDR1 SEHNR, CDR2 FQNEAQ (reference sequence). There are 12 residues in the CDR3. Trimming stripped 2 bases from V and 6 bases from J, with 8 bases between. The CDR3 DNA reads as TGTGCCAGCAGCTTATCTCTCGGCGAGCAGTACTTC. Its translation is CASSLSLGEQYF.

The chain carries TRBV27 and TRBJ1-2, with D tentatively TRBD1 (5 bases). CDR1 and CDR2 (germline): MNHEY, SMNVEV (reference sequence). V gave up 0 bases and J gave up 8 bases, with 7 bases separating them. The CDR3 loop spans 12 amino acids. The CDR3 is CASSLSGGGYTF. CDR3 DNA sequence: TGTGCCAGCAGTTTATCCGGGGGAGGCTACACCTTC.

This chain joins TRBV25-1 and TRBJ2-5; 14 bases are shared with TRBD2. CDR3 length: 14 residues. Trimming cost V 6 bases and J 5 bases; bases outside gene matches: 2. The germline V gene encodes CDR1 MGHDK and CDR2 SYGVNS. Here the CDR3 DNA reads TGTGCCAGCAGGACTAGCGGGAGGGGGGAGACCCAGTACTTC. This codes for CASRTSGRGETQYF.

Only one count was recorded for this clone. Here the CDR3 DNA reads TGTGCCAGCAGCCGCACAGGCTACACTGAAGCTTTCTTT. Amino acid sequence: CASSRTGYTEAFF. The V call is TRBV3-1 (or the pseudogene TRBV3-2), the J call TRBJ1-1, with D possibly TRBD1 on 5 matching bases. Per the germline V gene, CDR1 is LGHDT and CDR2 is YNNKEL (reference sequence). The V end lost 4 bases, the J end lost 3 bases, and 9 bases lay between the germline ends. The CDR3 extends over 13 amino acids.

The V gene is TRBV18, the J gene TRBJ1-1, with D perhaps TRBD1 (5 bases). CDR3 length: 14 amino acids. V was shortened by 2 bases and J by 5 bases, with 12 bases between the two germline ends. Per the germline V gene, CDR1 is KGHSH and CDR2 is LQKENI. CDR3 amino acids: CASSPLQGATEAFF. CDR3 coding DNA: TGTGCCAGCTCACCATTGCAGGGTGCTACTGAAGCTTTCTTT.

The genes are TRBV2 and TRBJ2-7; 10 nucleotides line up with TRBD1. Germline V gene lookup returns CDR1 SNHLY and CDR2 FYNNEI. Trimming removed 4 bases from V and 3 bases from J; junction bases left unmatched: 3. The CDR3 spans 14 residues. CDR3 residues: CASSVGTGVYEQYF. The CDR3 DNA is TGTGCCAGCAGTGTTGGGACAGGGGTCTACGAGCAGTACTTC.

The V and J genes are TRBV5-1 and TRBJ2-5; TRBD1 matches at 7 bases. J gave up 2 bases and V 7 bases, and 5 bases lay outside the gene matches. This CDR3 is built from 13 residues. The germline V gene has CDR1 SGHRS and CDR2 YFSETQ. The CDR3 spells CASRGQAQETQYF. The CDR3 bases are TGCGCCAGCCGAGGACAGGCACAAGAGACCCAGTACTTC.

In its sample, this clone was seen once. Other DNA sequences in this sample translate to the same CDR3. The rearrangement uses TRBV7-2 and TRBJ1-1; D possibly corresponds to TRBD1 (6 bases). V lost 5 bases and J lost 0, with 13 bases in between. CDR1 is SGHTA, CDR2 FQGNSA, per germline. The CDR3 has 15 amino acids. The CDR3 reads CASSRGGTLNTEAFF. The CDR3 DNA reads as TGTGCCAGCAGCAGGGGGGGAACACTGAACACTGAAGCTTTCTTT.

The CDR3 DNA sequence: TGTGCCAGCAGACAACCGGGCCAGGGTGAAAAACTGTTTTTT. Translation: CASRQPGQGEKLFF. This chain connects TRBV6-5 to TRBJ1-4, with D maybe TRBD1 (5 bases). Germline V gives CDR1 MNHEY, CDR2 SVGAGI. This CDR3 has 14 residues. Deletions cut 6 bases from V and 7 bases from J, with 15 bases between.

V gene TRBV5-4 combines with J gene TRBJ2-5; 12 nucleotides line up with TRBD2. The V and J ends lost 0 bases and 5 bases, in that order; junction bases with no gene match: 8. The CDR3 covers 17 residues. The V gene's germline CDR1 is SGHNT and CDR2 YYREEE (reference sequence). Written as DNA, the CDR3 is TGTGCCAGCAGCTTGGGGGGCCCTAGCGGGAGGGGCGAGACCCAGTACTTC. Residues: CASSLGGPSGRGETQYF.

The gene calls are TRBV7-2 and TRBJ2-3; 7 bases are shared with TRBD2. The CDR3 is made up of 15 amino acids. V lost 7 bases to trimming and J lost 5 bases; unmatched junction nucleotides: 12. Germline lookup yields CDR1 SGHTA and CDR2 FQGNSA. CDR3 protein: CASIPLGGRGDTQYF. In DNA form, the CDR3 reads TGTGCCAGCATCCCTCTGGGGGGGAGAGGAGATACGCAGTATTTT.

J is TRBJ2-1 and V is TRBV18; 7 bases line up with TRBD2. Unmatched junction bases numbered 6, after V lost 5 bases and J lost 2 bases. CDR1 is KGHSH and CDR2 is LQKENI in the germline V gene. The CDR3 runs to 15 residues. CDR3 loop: CASSSGLVPYNEQFF. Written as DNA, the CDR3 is TGTGCCAGCTCATCCGGACTAGTCCCCTACAATGAGCAGTTCTTC.

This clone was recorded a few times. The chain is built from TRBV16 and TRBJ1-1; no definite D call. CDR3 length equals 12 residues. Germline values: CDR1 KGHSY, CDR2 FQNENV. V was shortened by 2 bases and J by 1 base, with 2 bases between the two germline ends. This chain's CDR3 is CASSQQNTEAFF. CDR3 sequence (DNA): TGTGCCAGCAGCCAACAGAACACTGAAGCTTTCTTT.

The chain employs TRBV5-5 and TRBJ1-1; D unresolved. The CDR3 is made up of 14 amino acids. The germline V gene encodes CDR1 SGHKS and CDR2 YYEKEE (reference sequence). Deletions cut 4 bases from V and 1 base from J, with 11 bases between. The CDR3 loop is CASSLGLWNTEAFF. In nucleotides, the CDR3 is TGTGCCAGCAGCCTGGGCCTATGGAACACTGAAGCTTTCTTT.

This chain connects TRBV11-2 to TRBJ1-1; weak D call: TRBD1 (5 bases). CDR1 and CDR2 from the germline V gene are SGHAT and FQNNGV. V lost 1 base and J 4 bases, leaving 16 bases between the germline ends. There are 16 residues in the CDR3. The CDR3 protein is CASSLVGEGFVTEAFF. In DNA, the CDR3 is TGTGCCAGCAGCTTAGTAGGGGAGGGTTTTGTCACTGAAGCTTTCTTT. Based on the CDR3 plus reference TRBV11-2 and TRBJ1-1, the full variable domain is EAGVAQSPRYKIIEKRQSVAFWCNPISGHATLYWYQQILGQGPKLLIQFQNNGVVDDSQLPKDRFSAERLKGVDSTLKIQPAKLEDSAVYLCASSLVGEGFVTEAFFGQGTRLTVV.

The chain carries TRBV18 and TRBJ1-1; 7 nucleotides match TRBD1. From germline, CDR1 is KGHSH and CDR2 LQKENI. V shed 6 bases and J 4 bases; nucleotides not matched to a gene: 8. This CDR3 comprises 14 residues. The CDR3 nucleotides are TGTGCCAGCTCCGTTATTCGACAGGGCACTGAAGCTTTCTTT. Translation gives CASSVIRQGTEAFF. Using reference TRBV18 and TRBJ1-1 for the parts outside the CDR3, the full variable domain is NAGVMQNPRHLVRRRGQEARLRCSPMKGHSHVYWYRQLPEEGLKFMVYLQKENIIDESGMPKERFSAEFPKEGPSILRIQQVVRGDSAAYFCASSVIRQGTEAFFGQGTRLTVV.

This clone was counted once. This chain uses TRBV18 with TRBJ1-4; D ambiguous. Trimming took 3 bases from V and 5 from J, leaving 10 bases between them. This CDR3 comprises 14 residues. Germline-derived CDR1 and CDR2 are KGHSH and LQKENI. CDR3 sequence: CASSPDLGNEKLFF. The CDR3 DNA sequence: TGTGCCAGCTCACCTGACCTAGGCAATGAAAAACTGTTTTTT.

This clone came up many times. This chain's CDR3 is CASSVLATRTAYNEQFF. CDR3 DNA sequence: TGTGCCAGCAGCGTGCTTGCTACTAGGACAGCCTACAATGAGCAGTTCTTC. The chain joins TRBV2 to TRBJ2-1, with a tentative D call TRBD1 (6 bases). Trimming cost V 6 bases and J 2 bases, with 20 bases left between them. The germline V gene encodes CDR1 SNHLY and CDR2 FYNNEI. The length of the CDR3 is 17 residues.

The CDR3 nucleotides are TGTGCCAGCTCACCGTCACAGAGGAACACTGAAGCTTTCTTT. Translated: CASSPSQRNTEAFF. The rearrangement links TRBV18 to TRBJ1-1; D gene ambiguous. The germline V gene encodes CDR1 KGHSH and CDR2 LQKENI. The CDR3 is 14 amino acids. Trimming took 3 bases from V and 1 from J, leaving 9 bases between them.